A selection of T cell receptor beta chains follows, all from one sample in a study of regulatory T cells in long-lasting Graves disease. One entry per CDR3 protein, called by TCRdb with MiXCR from the multiplex PCR reads. Among roughly 500,000 distinct CDR3 sequences, approximately 13% were seen once, and the ten largest hold over 7.5%. The same data also contributed to another study, on T cells in Graves' hyperthyroidism and ophthalmopathy.

This specimen was peripheral blood mononuclear cells (PBMCs), taken at new diagnosis, from a patient treated with antithyroid drugs. Receptor source: a man aged 25-45 years with Graves disease. Each CDR3 is given with its conserved first and last residue. A D gene is named only where the DNA matches it firmly. The size of a clone is reported for some rows only, either as once, few or many, or as a class for expanded clones.

V gene	D gene	clone size	J gene	CDR3 protein	CDR3 DNA
TRBV29-1	TRBD2	many	TRBJ2-3	CSVEGALAGADTQYF	TGCAGCGTTGAAGGGGCACTAGCGGGAGCAGATACGCAGTATTTT
TRBV29-1	NA	many	TRBJ1-1	CSGDKQGLGEAFF	TGCAGCGGAGATAAACAGGGCTTGGGTGAAGCTTTCTTT
TRBV9	NA	few	TRBJ2-1	CASSVEGDSYNEQFF	TGTGCCAGCAGCGTAGAGGGGGATTCCTACAATGAGCAGTTCTTC
TRBV7-2	NA	many	TRBJ1-1	CASSLVGARYTEAFF	TGTGCCAGCAGCTTAGTTGGAGCCAGGTACACTGAAGCTTTCTTT
TRBV6-4	NA	NA	TRBJ2-1	CASSVILAPNNEQFF	TGTGCCAGCAGTGTTATATTAGCGCCCAACAATGAGCAGTTCTTC
TRBV12-3/TRBV12-4	NA	many	TRBJ2-7	CASSLGDVGWEQYF	TGTGCCAGCAGCTTAGGGGACGTGGGCTGGGAGCAGTACTTC
TRBV4-1	TRBD2	few	TRBJ2-7	CASSQDWAGEGYEQYF	TGCGCCAGCAGCCAAGATTGGGCGGGAGAGGGTTACGAGCAGTACTTC
TRBV13	TRBD1	many	TRBJ2-7	CASSLTTDRRRYEQYF	TGTGCCAGCAGCTTAACGACGGACAGGAGACGCTACGAGCAGTACTTC
TRBV29-1	TRBD1	many	TRBJ2-3	CSVEDSLGDRVSDTQYF	TGCAGCGTTGAAGATAGTCTGGGGGACAGGGTGTCAGATACGCAGTATTTT
TRBV10-3	NA	many	TRBJ2-2	CAISEHPPHTGELFF	TGTGCCATCAGTGAGCACCCGCCCCACACCGGGGAGCTGTTTTTT
TRBV11-2	NA	NA	TRBJ2-7	CASSLAPSSYEQYF	TGTGCCAGCAGCCTAGCGCCTAGCTCCTACGAGCAGTACTTC
TRBV10-2	NA	many	TRBJ2-7	CASSHQSAYEQYF	TGCGCCAGCAGTCATCAGTCGGCCTACGAGCAGTACTTC
TRBV30	NA	few	TRBJ2-1	CAFTRFYNEQFF	TGTGCCTTTACCCGGTTTTACAATGAGCAGTTCTTC
TRBV9	NA	NA	TRBJ2-5	CASSATSRGGTQYF	TGTGCCAGCAGCGCGACTAGTCGAGGTGGGACCCAGTACTTC
TRBV2	NA	NA	TRBJ2-7	CASSGPRTYEQYF	TGTGCCAGCAGTGGTCCCCGTACCTACGAGCAGTACTTC
TRBV5-1	NA	NA	TRBJ2-7	CASSFGSLNEQCF	TGCGCCAGCAGCTTCGGGAGCCTCAACGAGCAGTGCTTC
TRBV20-1	NA	NA	TRBJ2-3	CSASQVYTDTQYF	TGCAGTGCTAGTCAGGTGTACACAGATACGCAGTATTTT
TRBV6-2/TRBV6-3	NA	NA	TRBJ2-3	CASSYSEAGRGYTQYF	TGTGCCAGCAGTTACTCGGAGGCGGGCCGCGGGTATACGCAGTATTTT
TRBV10-1	NA	many	TRBJ1-2	CASSEGPSYGYTF	TGCGCCAGCAGTGAAGGGCCCTCCTATGGCTACACCTTC
TRBV5-1	TRBD1	few	TRBJ1-1	CASSLWGQMNTEAFF	TGCGCCAGCAGCTTATGGGGACAGATGAACACTGAAGCTTTCTTT
TRBV6-5	TRBD2	many	TRBJ2-7	CASSYAGTSGYEQYF	TGTGCCAGCAGTTACGCCGGGACTAGCGGGTACGAGCAGTACTTC
TRBV5-1	TRBD1	few	TRBJ1-4	CASSLQTGYREKLFF	TGCGCCAGCAGCCTCCAGACAGGGTATCGTGAAAAACTGTTTTTT
TRBV7-7	TRBD2	NA	TRBJ2-3	CASSQVGGEYDTQYF	TGTGCCAGCAGCCAAGTGGGAGGGGAATATGATACGCAGTATTTT
TRBV3-1	NA	few	TRBJ2-2	CASSLYHDAGELFF	TGTGCCAGCAGCCTTTACCATGACGCTGGGGAGCTGTTTTTT
TRBV6-2/TRBV6-3	TRBD2	many	TRBJ2-7	CASSGRTSGKYEQYF	TGTGCCAGCAGTGGGAGGACTAGCGGGAAATACGAGCAGTACTTC
TRBV5-1	TRBD2	NA	TRBJ2-4	CASSQIIAVSGEDIQYF	TGCGCCAGCAGCCAAATCATCGCGGTAAGCGGGGAGGACATTCAGTACTTC
TRBV5-4	TRBD2	few	TRBJ2-7	CASSLVASGRPYEQYF	TGTGCCAGCAGCTTGGTCGCTAGCGGGCGTCCATACGAGCAGTACTTC
TRBV6-1	NA	NA	TRBJ1-2	CASRTPSTGYTF	TGTGCCAGCAGGACTCCTTCTACGGGCTACACCTTC
TRBV5-1	TRBD2	many	TRBJ2-1	CASSFGSGGEQFF	TGTGCCAGCAGCTTCGGCAGCGGGGGGGAGCAGTTCTTC
TRBV7-9	TRBD2	many	TRBJ2-5	CASSRSGSFNRETQYF	TGTGCCAGCAGCCGTAGCGGGAGCTTCAACCGAGAGACCCAGTACTTC
TRBV7-2	NA	NA	TRBJ2-2	CASSSSRVTGELFF	TGTGCCAGCAGCTCGTCCAGGGTGACCGGGGAGCTGTTTTTT
TRBV15	NA	NA	TRBJ2-3	CATGTVQDTQYF	TGTGCCACCGGGACTGTCCAAGATACGCAGTATTTT
TRBV19	TRBD2	NA	TRBJ2-1	CASRPQGTRIVGEQFF	TGTGCCAGTAGACCCCAAGGGACTAGGATCGTGGGTGAGCAGTTCTTC
TRBV10-1	NA	few	TRBJ2-2	CASRTGRYTGELFF	TGCGCCAGCAGGACAGGACGGTACACCGGGGAGCTGTTTTTT
TRBV29-1	NA	many	TRBJ2-7	CSVERYGRDEQYF	TGCAGCGTTGAGAGGTACGGGCGGGACGAGCAGTACTTC
TRBV30	TRBD2	few	TRBJ2-3	CAWSGAGGTDTQYF	TGTGCCTGGAGTGGAGCGGGGGGCACAGATACGCAGTATTTT
TRBV24-1	TRBD2	NA	TRBJ2-1	CATSDLEGPLAGGHNEQFF	TGTGCCACCAGTGATTTGGAGGGGCCCCTAGCGGGAGGACACAATGAGCAGTTCTTC
TRBV10-1	NA	many	TRBJ2-1	CASSFSGHYNEQFF	TGCGCCAGCAGTTTCAGCGGGCACTACAATGAGCAGTTCTTC
TRBV7-8	NA	NA	TRBJ2-1	CASSPPVPNEQFF	TGTGCCAGCAGCCCCCCCGTCCCCAATGAGCAGTTCTTC
TRBV25-1	TRBD1	NA	TRBJ1-4	CASRRTGQEKLFF	TGTGCCAGCAGAAGGACAGGGCAAGAAAAACTGTTTTTT
TRBV7-8	NA	many	TRBJ2-2	CASSVKRALAGELFF	TGTGCCAGCAGTGTCAAGCGGGCCCTTGCTGGGGAGCTGTTTTTT
TRBV13	TRBD2	NA	TRBJ2-4	CASTLGGQNIQYF	TGTGCCAGCACCCTGGGAGGGCAAAACATTCAGTACTTC
TRBV7-9	NA	few	TRBJ2-2	CASSLGGTANTGELFF	TGTGCCAGCAGCTTAGGCGGAACGGCGAACACCGGGGAGCTGTTTTTT
TRBV11-1	NA	NA	TRBJ1-5	CASSLDRGVGEPQHF	TGTGCCAGCAGCTTAGATCGGGGGGTGGGAGAGCCCCAGCATTTT
TRBV19	TRBD1	few	TRBJ1-5	CATRQDRGSNQPQHF	TGTGCCACTAGACAGGACAGGGGTAGCAATCAGCCCCAGCATTTT
TRBV10-3	NA	many	TRBJ1-5	CAIGGGRRNQPQHF	TGTGCCATCGGGGGAGGGCGGAGGAATCAGCCCCAGCATTTT
TRBV29-1	TRBD1	many	TRBJ2-7	CSARLGTAYEQYF	TGCAGCGCACGCTTGGGGACAGCCTACGAGCAGTACTTC
TRBV19	TRBD1	few	TRBJ2-1	CASSILGTGNNEQFF	TGTGCCAGTAGTATATTAGGGACAGGGAACAATGAGCAGTTCTTC
TRBV14	NA	many	TRBJ1-1	CASQSDRGTEAFF	TGTGCCAGCCAATCCGACAGAGGAACTGAAGCTTTCTTT
TRBV5-1	NA	many	TRBJ2-7	CASSPFEGGPASYEQYF	TGCGCCAGCAGCCCTTTTGAGGGCGGACCCGCATCCTACGAGCAGTACTTC
TRBV20-1	TRBD2	few	TRBJ2-1	CSARALAGGEQFF	TGCAGTGCTAGGGCACTAGCGGGAGGGGAGCAGTTCTTC
TRBV28	NA	many	TRBJ2-3	CASLDGPDTQYF	TGTGCCAGCCTGGACGGGCCAGATACGCAGTATTTT
TRBV14	NA	NA	TRBJ2-7	CASSPSGSFSYEQYF	TGTGCCAGCAGTCCTTCCGGGTCCTTTTCGTACGAGCAGTACTTC